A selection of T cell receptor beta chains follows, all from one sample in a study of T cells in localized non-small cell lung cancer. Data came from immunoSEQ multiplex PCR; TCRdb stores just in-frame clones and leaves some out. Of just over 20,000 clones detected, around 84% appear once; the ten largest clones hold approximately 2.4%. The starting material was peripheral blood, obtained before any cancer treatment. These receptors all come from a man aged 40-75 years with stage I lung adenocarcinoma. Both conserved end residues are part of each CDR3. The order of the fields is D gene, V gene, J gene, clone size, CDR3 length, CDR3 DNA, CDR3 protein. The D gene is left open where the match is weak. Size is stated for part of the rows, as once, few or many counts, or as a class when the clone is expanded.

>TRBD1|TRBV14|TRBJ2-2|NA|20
TGTGCCAGCAGCCCATACCAAACAAGGACAGGGCGACCGAACACCGGGGAGCTGTTTTTT
CASSPYQTRTGRPNTGELFF
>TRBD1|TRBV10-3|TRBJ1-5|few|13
TGTGCCATCAGCCCCGACAGGGCTCAGCCCCAGCATTTT
CAISPDRAQPQHF
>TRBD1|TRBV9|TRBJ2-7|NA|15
TGTGCCAGCAACCTTCTCGGGGACAGGGACCACGAGCAGTACTTC
CASNLLGDRDHEQYF
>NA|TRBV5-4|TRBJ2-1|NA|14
TGTGCCAGCAGCCTCCGTGAGGGGACGGATGAGCAGTTCTTC
CASSLREGTDEQFF
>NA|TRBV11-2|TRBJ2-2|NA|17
TGTGCCAGCAGCTTAGCCGCGGACTTTCGGAACACCGGGGAGCTGTTTTTT
CASSLAADFRNTGELFF
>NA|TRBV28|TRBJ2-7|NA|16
TGTGCCAGCAGTTTATATAGGGTAGGGCCACCCTACGAGCAGTACTTC
CASSLYRVGPPYEQYF
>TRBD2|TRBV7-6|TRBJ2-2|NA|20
TGTGCCAGCAGCTTAGAAACCGGGACTAGCGGCCCAGTGGCCCCCGGGGAGCTGTTTTTT
CASSLETGTSGPVAPGELFF
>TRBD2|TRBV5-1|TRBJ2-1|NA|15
TGCGCCAGCAGCTTGGCAGCGGGGTCTATCAATGAGCAGTTCTTC
CASSLAAGSINEQFF
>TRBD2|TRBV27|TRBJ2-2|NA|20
TGTGCCAGCAGCGTTAGACCTTGGACTAGCGGGGGGGCAGACACCGGGGAGCTGTTTTTT
CASSVRPWTSGGADTGELFF
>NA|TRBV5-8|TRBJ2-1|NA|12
TGTGCCAGCCCTCTTCACGGCAATGAGCAGTTCTTC
CASPLHGNEQFF
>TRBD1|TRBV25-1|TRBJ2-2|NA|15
TGTGCCACCTCCTTTGGACAGGGGTGGACCGGGGAGCTGTTTTTT
CATSFGQGWTGELFF
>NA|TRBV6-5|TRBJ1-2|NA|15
TGTGCCAGCAGTTACGGGGGCCCCTCTAACTATGGCTACACCTTC
CASSYGGPSNYGYTF
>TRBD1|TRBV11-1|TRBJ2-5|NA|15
TGTGCCAGCAGCCCCCGACAGGGAACTGGAGAGACCCAGTACTTC
CASSPRQGTGETQYF
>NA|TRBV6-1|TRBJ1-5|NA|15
TGTGCCAGCAGACCACATGGGGTGAGCAATCAGCCCCAGCATTTT
CASRPHGVSNQPQHF
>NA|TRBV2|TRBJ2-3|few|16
TGTGCCAGCAGTGAAAAGGTTGCAGGACTCGGACGTACGCAGTATTTT
CASSEKVAGLGRTQYF
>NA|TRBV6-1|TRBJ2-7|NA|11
TGTGCCAGCATTGACGGACAGGAGCAGTACTTC
CASIDGQEQYF
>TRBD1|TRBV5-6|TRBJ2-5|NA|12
TGTGCCAGCAGCTGGGACAGGGAGACCCAGTACTTC
CASSWDRETQYF
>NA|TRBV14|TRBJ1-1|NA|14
TGTGCCAGCAGCCAAGGCCTCGTGTACGGTGAAGCTTTCTTT
CASSQGLVYGEAFF
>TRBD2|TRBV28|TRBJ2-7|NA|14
TGTGCCAGCGGGGGACTAGCGGCTGTGTGGGAGCAGTACTTC
CASGGLAAVWEQYF
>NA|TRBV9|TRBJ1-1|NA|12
TGTGCCAGCGGACAACAGGGCGGTGAAGCTTTCTTT
CASGQQGGEAFF
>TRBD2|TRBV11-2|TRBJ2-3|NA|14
TGTGCCACCGAAGCGGGATTCCCCACAGATACGCAGTATTTT
CATEAGFPTDTQYF
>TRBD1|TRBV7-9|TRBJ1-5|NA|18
TGTGCCAGCAGCCCGGGACAGGGGGCCGGGGTAAGCAATCAGCCCCAGCATTTT
CASSPGQGAGVSNQPQHF
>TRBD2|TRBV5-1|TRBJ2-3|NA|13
TGCGCCAGCAGCCCAGCGGGAACAGATACGCAGTATTTT
CASSPAGTDTQYF
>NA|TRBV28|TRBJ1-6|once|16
TGTGCCAGCAGCCCCGTGCGGGGATACTATAATTCACCCCTCCACTTT
CASSPVRGYYNSPLHF
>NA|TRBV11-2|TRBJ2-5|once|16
TGTGCCAGCAGCTTAGGCGGACTACCAAACCAAGAGACCCAGTACTTC
CASSLGGLPNQETQYF
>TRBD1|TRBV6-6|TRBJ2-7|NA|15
TGTGCCAGCAGGGAAGGGACAGGCAACTCCTACGAGCAGTACTTC
CASREGTGNSYEQYF
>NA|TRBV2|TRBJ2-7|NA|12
TGTGCCAGCAATTTACAGGTCTCGGAGCAGTACTTC
CASNLQVSEQYF
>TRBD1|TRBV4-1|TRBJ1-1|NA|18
TGCGCCAGCAGCCAAGATTCTCCGGGACAGTCTTTGAACACTGAAGCTTTCTTT
CASSQDSPGQSLNTEAFF
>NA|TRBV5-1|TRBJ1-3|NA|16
TGCGCCAGCAGCTTGTCGGCGGCCGCCTCTGGAAACACCATATATTTT
CASSLSAAASGNTIYF
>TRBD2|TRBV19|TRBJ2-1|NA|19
TGTGCCAGTAGTATATCACAGGGACTAGCGGGAGGGCCCAGGAATGAGCAGTTCTTC
CASSISQGLAGGPRNEQFF
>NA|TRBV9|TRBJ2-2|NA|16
TGTGCCAGCAGCGTACGGGGGGCGGCGAACACCGGGGAGCTGTTTTTT
CASSVRGAANTGELFF
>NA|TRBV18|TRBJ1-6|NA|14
TGTGCCAGCAATATTGGCCGTTCTGATTCACCCCTCCACTTT
CASNIGRSDSPLHF
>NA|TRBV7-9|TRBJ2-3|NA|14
TGTGCCAGCAGCCAGGGGGGAGGCACAGATACGCAGTATTTT
CASSQGGGTDTQYF
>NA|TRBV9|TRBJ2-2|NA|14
TGTGCCAGCAGCGTCCGGGGGGCTGGCGGGGAGCTGTTTTTT
CASSVRGAGGELFF
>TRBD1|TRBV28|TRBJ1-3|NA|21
TGTGCCAGCAGCGTAGCCTACAGGGGGGAGGGAATTAAGGCCTCTGGAAACACCATATATTTT
CASSVAYRGEGIKASGNTIYF
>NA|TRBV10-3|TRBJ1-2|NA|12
TGTGCCAGCAGGATGGGAAACTATGGCTACACCTTC
CASRMGNYGYTF
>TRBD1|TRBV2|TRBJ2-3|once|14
TGTGCCAGCAGCCTCGACAGGGGGGCAGATACGCAGTATTTT
CASSLDRGADTQYF
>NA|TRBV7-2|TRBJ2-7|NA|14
TGTGCCAGCAGCTTAGCGGACTTCCCCTACGAGCAGTACTTC
CASSLADFPYEQYF
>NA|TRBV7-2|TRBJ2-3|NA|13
TGTGCCAGCAGCTACGGACGGTTGGATACGCAGTATTTT
CASSYGRLDTQYF
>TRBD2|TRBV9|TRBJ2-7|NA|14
TGTGCCAGCAGCGCGACTAGCGGGAACCACGAGCAGTACTTC
CASSATSGNHEQYF
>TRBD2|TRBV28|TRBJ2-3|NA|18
TGTGCCAGCAGTTTATTCGGAGGACTAGCGGGGAGAGCCGATACGCAGTATTTT
CASSLFGGLAGRADTQYF
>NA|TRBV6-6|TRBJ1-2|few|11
TGTGCCAGCAGCGAAGGGATTGGCTACACCTTC
CASSEGIGYTF
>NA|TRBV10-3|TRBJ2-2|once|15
TGTGCCATCAGGAGGGGACACGGCGAAACCGGGGAGCTGTTTTTT
CAIRRGHGETGELFF
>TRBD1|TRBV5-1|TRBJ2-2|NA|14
TGCGCCAGCAGTGGTACAGGGGCGAGCGGGGAGCTGTTTTTT
CASSGTGASGELFF
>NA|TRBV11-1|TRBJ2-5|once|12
TGTGCCAGCAGCTTCCATGGAGAGACCCAGTACTTC
CASSFHGETQYF
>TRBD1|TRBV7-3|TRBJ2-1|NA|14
TGTGCCAGCAGCTCAGACCCACAGGGGAATGAGCAGTTCTTC
CASSSDPQGNEQFF